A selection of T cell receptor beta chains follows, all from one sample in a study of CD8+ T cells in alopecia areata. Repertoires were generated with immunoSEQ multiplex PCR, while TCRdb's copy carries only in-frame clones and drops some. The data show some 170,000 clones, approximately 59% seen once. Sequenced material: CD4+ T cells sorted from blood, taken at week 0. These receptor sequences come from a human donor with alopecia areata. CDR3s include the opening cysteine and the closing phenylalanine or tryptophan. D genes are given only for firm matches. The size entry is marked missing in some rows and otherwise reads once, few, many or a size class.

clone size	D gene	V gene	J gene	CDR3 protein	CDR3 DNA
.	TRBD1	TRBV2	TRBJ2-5	CASSRQGVINFLETQYF	TGTGCCAGCAGTCGACAGGGGGTAATTAATTTTTTGGAGACCCAGTACTTC
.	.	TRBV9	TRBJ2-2	CASSPPEGGTGELFF	TGTGCCAGCAGCCCGCCGGAGGGGGGCACCGGGGAGCTGTTTTTT
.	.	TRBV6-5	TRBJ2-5	CASRRHQETQYF	TGTGCCAGCAGGCGACACCAAGAGACCCAGTACTTC
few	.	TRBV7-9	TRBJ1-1	CASSLQGARTTEAFF	TGTGCCAGCAGCTTACAGGGTGCGAGGACCACTGAAGCTTTCTTT
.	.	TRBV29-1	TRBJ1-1	CSARDTEAFF	TGCAGCGCCCGCGACACTGAAGCTTTCTTT
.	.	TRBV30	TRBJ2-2	CAWSVITGELFF	TGTGCCTGGAGTGTAATTACCGGGGAGCTGTTTTTT
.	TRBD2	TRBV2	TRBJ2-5	CASSLTGTSGGAQETQYF	TGTGCCAGCAGTCTCACCGGGACTAGCGGGGGGGCACAAGAGACCCAGTACTTC
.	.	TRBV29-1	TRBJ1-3	CSVQLSGNTIYF	TGCAGCGTTCAACTCTCTGGAAACACCATATATTTT
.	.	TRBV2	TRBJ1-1	CASSDRLMNTEAFF	TGTGCCAGCAGTGACAGGCTAATGAACACTGAAGCTTTCTTT
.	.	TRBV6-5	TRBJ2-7	CASSPRRGGVPEQYF	TGTGCCAGCAGCCCCAGGAGGGGGGGTGTCCCCGAGCAGTACTTC
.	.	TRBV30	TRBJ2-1	CAWSPGHGEVEQFF	TGTGCCTGGAGTCCGGGACACGGAGAAGTAGAGCAGTTCTTC
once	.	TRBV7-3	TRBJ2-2	CASSSVVGARTGELFF	TGTGCCAGCAGCTCGGTGGTGGGGGCGCGGACCGGGGAGCTGTTTTTT
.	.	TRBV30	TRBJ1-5	CAWSGQNNQPQHF	TGTGCCTGGAGTGGGCAGAACAATCAGCCCCAGCATTTT
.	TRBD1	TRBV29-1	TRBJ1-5	CSVGQGDQPQHF	TGCAGCGTTGGACAGGGAGACCAGCCCCAGCATTTT
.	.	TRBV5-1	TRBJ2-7	CASSSRDWSSYEQYF	TGCGCCAGCAGCTCCCGGGACTGGAGCTCCTACGAGCAGTACTTC
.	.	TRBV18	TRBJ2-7	CASSPGHQSYEQYF	TGTGCCAGCTCACCGGGACACCAGTCCTACGAGCAGTACTTC
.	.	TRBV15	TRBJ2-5	CATSRVGGTGETQYF	TGTGCCACCAGCAGAGTCGGGGGAACCGGGGAGACCCAGTACTTC
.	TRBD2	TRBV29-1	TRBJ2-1	CSVVGMIGRASYNEQFF	TGCAGCGTTGTGGGGATGATAGGGAGGGCCTCCTACAATGAGCAGTTCTTC
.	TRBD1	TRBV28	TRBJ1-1	CASLMGQLNTEAFF	TGTGCCAGCCTTATGGGACAGTTGAACACTGAAGCTTTCTTT
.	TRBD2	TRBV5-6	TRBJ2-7	CASSPGEGYEQYF	TGTGCCAGCAGCCCCGGGGAGGGCTACGAGCAGTACTTC
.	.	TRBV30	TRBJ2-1	CAWSVLRTNNEQFF	TGTGCCTGGAGTGTACTCCGGACTAACAATGAGCAGTTCTTC
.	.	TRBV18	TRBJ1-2	CASSPKGNYGYTF	TGTGCCAGCTCACCTAAGGGGAACTATGGCTACACCTTC
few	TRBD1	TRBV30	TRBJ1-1	CAWSERGQGAPEAFF	TGTGCCTGGTCCGAAAGGGGACAGGGGGCTCCTGAAGCTTTCTTT
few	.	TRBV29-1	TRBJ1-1	CSVALQAMNTEAFF	TGCAGCGTTGCCTTACAGGCCATGAACACTGAAGCTTTCTTT
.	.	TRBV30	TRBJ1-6	CAWRDSTPLHF	TGTGCCTGGAGGGACTCCACCCCCCTCCACTTT
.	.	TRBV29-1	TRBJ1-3	CSVDSGNTIYF	TGCAGCGTTGACAGCGGAAACACCATATATTTT
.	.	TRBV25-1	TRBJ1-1	CASSALDRNTEAFF	TGTGCCAGCAGTGCGCTGGACAGGAACACTGAAGCTTTCTTT
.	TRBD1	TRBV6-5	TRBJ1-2	CASSTGGDYGYTF	TGTGCCAGCAGTACAGGGGGAGACTATGGCTACACCTTC
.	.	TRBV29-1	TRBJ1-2	CSVEGQGGYTF	TGCAGCGTTGAGGGGCAGGGAGGCTACACCTTC
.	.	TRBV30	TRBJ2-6	CAWSPMGYGGSGANVLTF	TGTGCCTGGAGTCCCATGGGGTACGGTGGGTCTGGGGCCAACGTCCTGACTTTC
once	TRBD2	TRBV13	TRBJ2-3	CASSLRDKAGGYTDTQYF	TGTGCCAGCAGCTTACGAGATAAAGCGGGGGGCTACACAGATACGCAGTATTTT
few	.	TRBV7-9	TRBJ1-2	CASSPEVAYGYTF	TGTGCCAGCAGTCCCGAGGTAGCCTATGGCTACACCTTC
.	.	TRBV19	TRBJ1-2	CASSIATGYGYTF	TGTGCCAGTAGTATAGCAACAGGGTATGGCTACACCTTC
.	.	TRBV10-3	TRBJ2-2	CAISEQTNTGELFF	TGTGCCATCAGTGAACAGACGAACACCGGGGAGCTGTTTTTT
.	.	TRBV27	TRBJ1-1	CASRTGPMNTEAFF	TGTGCCAGCAGAACAGGGCCCATGAACACTGAAGCTTTCTTT
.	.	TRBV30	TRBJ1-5	CAWSAQGEAQPQHF	TGTGCCTGGAGTGCACAGGGAGAGGCTCAGCCCCAGCATTTT
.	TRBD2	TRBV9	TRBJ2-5	CASSAWTSSETQYF	TGTGCCAGCAGCGCCTGGACTAGCTCAGAGACCCAGTACTTC
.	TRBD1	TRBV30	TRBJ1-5	CAWSFTGGWGQPQHF	TGTGCCTGGAGTTTTACAGGGGGCTGGGGTCAGCCCCAGCATTTT
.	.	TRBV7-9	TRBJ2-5	CASSLALGLQETQYF	TGTGCCAGCAGCTTAGCGTTGGGCCTCCAAGAGACCCAGTACTTC
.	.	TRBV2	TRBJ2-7	CASSDTRDHEQYF	TGTGCCAGCAGTGACACCCGCGATCACGAGCAGTACTTC
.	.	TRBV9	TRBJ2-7	CASSYVQAGGLNEQYF	TGTGCCAGCAGTTACGTTCAGGCTGGGGGTCTCAACGAGCAGTACTTC
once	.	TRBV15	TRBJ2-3	CATSRVGGSDTQYF	TGTGCCACCAGCAGAGTGGGGGGCTCAGATACGCAGTATTTT
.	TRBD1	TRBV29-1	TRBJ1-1	CSVIRQGASPEAFF	TGCAGCGTTATTAGACAGGGGGCAAGTCCTGAAGCTTTCTTT
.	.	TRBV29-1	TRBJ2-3	CSVRGRGTDTQYF	TGCAGCGTCAGAGGCAGAGGCACAGATACGCAGTATTTT
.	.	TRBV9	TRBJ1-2	CASSVGGSYGYTF	TGTGCCAGCAGCGTAGGCGGAAGCTATGGCTACACCTTC
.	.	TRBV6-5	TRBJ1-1	CASLLREAFF	TGTGCCAGCCTCCTTAGGGAAGCTTTCTTT
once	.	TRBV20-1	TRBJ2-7	CSAMRVGEQYF	TGCAGTGCTATGCGGGTCGGGGAGCAGTACTTC
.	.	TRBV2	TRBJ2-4	CASSEIAKNIQYF	TGTGCCAGCAGTGAGATAGCCAAAAACATTCAGTACTTC
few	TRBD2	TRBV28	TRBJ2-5	CASTSGGAQETQYF	TGTGCCAGTACGAGCGGGGGGGCCCAAGAGACCCAGTACTTC
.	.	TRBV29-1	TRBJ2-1	CSAYPSRQDNEQFF	TGCAGCGCCTACCCTTCTCGGCAAGACAATGAGCAGTTCTTC
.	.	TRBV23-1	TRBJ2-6	CASSHPGGAGANVLTF	TGCGCCAGCAGTCACCCAGGGGGGGCTGGGGCCAACGTCCTGACTTTC
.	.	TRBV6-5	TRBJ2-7	CASSYAGTYEQYF	TGTGCCAGCAGTTACGCGGGGACCTACGAGCAGTACTTC
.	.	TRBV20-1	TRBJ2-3	CSVYADTQYF	TGCAGTGTCTACGCAGATACGCAGTATTTT
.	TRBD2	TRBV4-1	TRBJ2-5	CASSQDGVTSRETQYF	TGCGCCAGCAGCCAAGATGGGGTGACTAGCCGGGAGACCCAGTACTTC
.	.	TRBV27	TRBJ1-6	CASRIGDSPLHF	TGTGCCAGCAGGATAGGGGATTCACCCCTCCACTTT